This T cell receptor (beta chain) was sequenced in a study of post-analysis software for immune sequencing data. Study details: There were relapsing-remitting, secondary progressive and progressive-relapsing multiple sclerosis among the disease courses included. Overall study results and limits: Those samples that were prepared in the same batch co-clustered strongly by F measure. Multiple sclerosis patients showed significantly lower normalized Chao1 diversity than controls did. Five TRBV segments occurring more often in patients than controls included TRBV5-6, TRBV5-1 and TRBV20-1.

To note about this clonotype: Antigen unknown.

The CDR3 totals 14 residues. Deletions cut 8 bases from V and 1 base from J, with 13 bases between. In germline, CDR1 is PRHDT, CDR2 FYEKMQ (reference sequence). TCR beta libraries were prepared from cDNA with unique molecular identifiers. Yield was around 500,000 cDNA molecules from 1 to 10 million T cells. TCRdb recomputed calls from the PCR reads with MiXCR, one row per CDR3 protein. The sample contains about 820,000 distinct CDR3 sequences, approximately 50% of which appear only once. This receptor was taken from a girl under 18 with multiple sclerosis. The sequenced sample consisted of blood. The genes are TRBV13 and TRBJ2-3; no definite D call. The CDR3 DNA sequence: TGTGCCAGCTCCTCCAGGTCGGGCACAGATACGCAGTATTTT. Protein: CASSSRSGTDTQYF.